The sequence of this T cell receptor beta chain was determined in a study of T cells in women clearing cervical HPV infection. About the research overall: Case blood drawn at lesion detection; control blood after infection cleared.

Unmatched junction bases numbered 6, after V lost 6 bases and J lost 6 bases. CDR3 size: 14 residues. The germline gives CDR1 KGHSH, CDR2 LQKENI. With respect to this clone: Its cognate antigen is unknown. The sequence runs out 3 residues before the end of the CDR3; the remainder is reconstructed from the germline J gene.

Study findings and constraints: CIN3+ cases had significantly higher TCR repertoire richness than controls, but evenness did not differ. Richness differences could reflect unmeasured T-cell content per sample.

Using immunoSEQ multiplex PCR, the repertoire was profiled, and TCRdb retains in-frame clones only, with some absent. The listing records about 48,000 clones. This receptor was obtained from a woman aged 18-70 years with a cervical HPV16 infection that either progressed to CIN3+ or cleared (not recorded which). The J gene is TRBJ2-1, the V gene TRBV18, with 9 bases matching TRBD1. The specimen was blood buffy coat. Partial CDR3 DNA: TGTGCCAGCTCCACGATGACAGGGGGCAATGAG. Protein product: CASSTMTGGNE. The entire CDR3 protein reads CASSTMTGGNEQFF.